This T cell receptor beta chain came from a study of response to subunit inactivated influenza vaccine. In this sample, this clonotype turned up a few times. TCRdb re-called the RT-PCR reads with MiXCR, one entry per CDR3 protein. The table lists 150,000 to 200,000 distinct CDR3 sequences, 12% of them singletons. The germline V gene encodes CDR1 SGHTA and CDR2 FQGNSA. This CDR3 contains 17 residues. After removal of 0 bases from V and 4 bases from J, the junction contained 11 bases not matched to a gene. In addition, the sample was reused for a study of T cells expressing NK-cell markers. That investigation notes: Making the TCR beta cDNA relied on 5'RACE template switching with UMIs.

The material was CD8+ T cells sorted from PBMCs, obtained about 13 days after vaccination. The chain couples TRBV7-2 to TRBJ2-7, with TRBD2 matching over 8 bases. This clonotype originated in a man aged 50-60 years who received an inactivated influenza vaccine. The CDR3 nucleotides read TGTGCCAGCAGCTTAGCTGGGATGGGACTAGTTGCGTACGAGCAGTACTTC. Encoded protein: CASSLAGMGLVAYEQYF.